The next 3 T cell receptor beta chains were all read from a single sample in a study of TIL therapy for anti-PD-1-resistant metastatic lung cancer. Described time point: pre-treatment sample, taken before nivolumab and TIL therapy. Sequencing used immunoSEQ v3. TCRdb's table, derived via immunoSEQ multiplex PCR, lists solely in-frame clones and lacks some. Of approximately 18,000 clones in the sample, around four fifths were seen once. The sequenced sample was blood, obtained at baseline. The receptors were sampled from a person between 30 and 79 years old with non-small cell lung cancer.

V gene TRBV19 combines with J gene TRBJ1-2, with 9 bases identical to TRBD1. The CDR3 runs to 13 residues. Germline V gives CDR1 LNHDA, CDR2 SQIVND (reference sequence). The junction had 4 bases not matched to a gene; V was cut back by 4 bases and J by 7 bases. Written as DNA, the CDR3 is TGTGCCAGTAGTAGGACAGGGGTCGGTGGCTACACCTTC. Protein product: CASSRTGVGGYTF.

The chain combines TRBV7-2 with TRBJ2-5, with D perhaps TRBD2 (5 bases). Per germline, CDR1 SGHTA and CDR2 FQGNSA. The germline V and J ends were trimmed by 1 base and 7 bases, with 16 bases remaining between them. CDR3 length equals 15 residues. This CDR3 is CASSLGPEGGLTQYF. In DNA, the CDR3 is TGTGCCAGCAGCTTAGGTCCGGAAGGAGGCCTGACCCAGTACTTC.

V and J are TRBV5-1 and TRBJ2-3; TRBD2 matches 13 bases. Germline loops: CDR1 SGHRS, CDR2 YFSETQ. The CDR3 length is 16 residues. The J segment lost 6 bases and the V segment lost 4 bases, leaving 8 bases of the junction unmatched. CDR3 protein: CASSTTSGRAGDTQYF. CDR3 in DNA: TGCGCCAGCAGCACAACTAGCGGGAGGGCCGGGGATACGCAGTATTTT.